These T cell receptor beta chains were read from a single sample in a study of OX40 agonist ivuxolimab in advanced cancers. Repertoires were generated with immunoSEQ multiplex PCR, while TCRdb's copy carries only in-frame clones and drops some. The repertoire includes about 28,000 clones, roughly 84% of them detected once, and 18% sits in the top ten. Source: CD4+ or CD8+ T cells sorted from blood, taken in a trial of the OX40 agonist ivuxolimab. The receptor source for this set is an adult with an advanced solid tumor such as melanoma, head and neck, liver or kidney cancer. Each CDR3 is given with its conserved first and last residue. The D gene is left open where the match is weak. Clone size is not always given. Where it is, it says once, few, many or a class for expanded clones.

V gene: TRBV21-1; J gene: TRBJ2-1; D gene: NA; clone size: few; CDR3 DNA: TGTGCCAGCAGCAAAGGCCGGGACCAACACTACTACAATGAGCAGTTCTTC; CDR3 protein: CASSKGRDQHYYNEQFF
V gene: TRBV4-3; J gene: TRBJ2-7; D gene: TRBD2; clone size: NA; CDR3 DNA: TGCGCCAGCAGGACGGGACTAGCGGCCTACGAGCAGTACTTC; CDR3 protein: CASRTGLAAYEQYF
V gene: TRBV6-5; J gene: TRBJ2-7; D gene: TRBD2; clone size: NA; CDR3 DNA: TGTGCCAGCAGCCCGAGCGGGAGTGTAGCCTACGAGCAGTACTTC; CDR3 protein: CASSPSGSVAYEQYF
V gene: TRBV6-5; J gene: TRBJ2-1; D gene: TRBD1; clone size: NA; CDR3 DNA: TGTGCCAGCAGAGCTACAGGGGCGGCTTTAGATGAGCAGTTCTTC; CDR3 protein: CASRATGAALDEQFF
V gene: TRBV6-5; J gene: TRBJ1-5; D gene: NA; clone size: NA; CDR3 DNA: TGTGCCAGCAGCCCACCAGGGTATCAGCCCCAGCATTTT; CDR3 protein: CASSPPGYQPQHF
V gene: TRBV10-3; J gene: TRBJ2-5; D gene: NA; clone size: NA; CDR3 DNA: TGTGCCATCAGTGAGTTTAAGGGGGGAGAGACCCAGTACTTC; CDR3 protein: CAISEFKGGETQYF
V gene: TRBV4-1; J gene: TRBJ2-1; D gene: TRBD2; clone size: NA; CDR3 DNA: TGCGCCAGCAGCCAAGCGGCGGGGGGGCCCCATGAGCAGTTCTTC; CDR3 protein: CASSQAAGGPHEQFF
V gene: TRBV4-2; J gene: TRBJ2-7; D gene: TRBD1; clone size: NA; CDR3 DNA: TGTGCCAGCAGCCCCGGGACAGAAAATTACGAGCAGTACTTC; CDR3 protein: CASSPGTENYEQYF
V gene: TRBV7-6; J gene: TRBJ2-2; D gene: NA; clone size: NA; CDR3 DNA: TGTGCCAGCAGCCCCCCGGGCTGGGTCGGGGAGCTGTTTTTT; CDR3 protein: CASSPPGWVGELFF
V gene: TRBV5-1; J gene: TRBJ1-6; D gene: NA; clone size: NA; CDR3 DNA: TGCGCCAGCAGCCGCAAAGCAGGACAATATAATTCACCCCTCCACTTT; CDR3 protein: CASSRKAGQYNSPLHF
V gene: TRBV4-1; J gene: TRBJ2-2; D gene: TRBD1; clone size: NA; CDR3 DNA: TGCGCCAGCAGCCATTGGGACAGCGGAGCCGGGGAGCTGTTTTTT; CDR3 protein: CASSHWDSGAGELFF
V gene: TRBV27; J gene: TRBJ2-3; D gene: TRBD2; clone size: NA; CDR3 DNA: TGTGCCAGCAGTTTATCACTAGCGTGGGCCTCAGATACGCAGTATTTT; CDR3 protein: CASSLSLAWASDTQYF
V gene: TRBV5-4; J gene: TRBJ2-7; D gene: NA; clone size: NA; CDR3 DNA: TGTGCCAGCAGCACCGTATCCTACGAGCAGTACTTC; CDR3 protein: CASSTVSYEQYF
V gene: TRBV5-4; J gene: TRBJ1-2; D gene: NA; clone size: NA; CDR3 DNA: TGTGCCAGCAGCTTGGGCTCAGGGGAATATCACTATGGCTACACCTTC; CDR3 protein: CASSLGSGEYHYGYTF
V gene: TRBV15; J gene: TRBJ1-2; D gene: TRBD1; clone size: NA; CDR3 DNA: TGTGCCACCAGCGACCAGGGACAGGAGTACGGCTACACCTTC; CDR3 protein: CATSDQGQEYGYTF